The 7 T cell receptor beta chains below come from one sample, sequenced in a study of shared clonotypes between healthy human individuals. Assay used: immunoSEQ multiplex PCR; TCRdb lists only in-frame clones, some missing. This table holds around 480,000 clones, nearly 80% found once. Sequencing input: PBMCs. The receptor set was obtained from a woman aged 40-49 years in good health. Some clones in this sample may be carry-over from other donors' samples.

There are a few counts of this clone. The V gene is TRBV7-9, the J gene TRBJ1-2; D is undetermined. This CDR3 contains 13 residues. CDR1 and CDR2 (germline): SEHNR, FQNEAQ (reference sequence). Trimming cost V 3 bases and J 2 bases, with 7 bases left between them. This CDR3 reads CASSFGSNYGYTF. The DNA for the CDR3 is TGTGCCAGCAGCTTTGGCAGCAACTATGGCTACACCTTC.

This sequence joins TRBV14 and TRBJ2-7; TRBD2 matches at 11 bases. This CDR3 has 14 amino acids. After removal of 4 bases from V and 9 bases from J, the junction contained 8 bases not matched to a gene. Germline CDR1 is SGHDN and CDR2 is FVKESK. This chain's CDR3 is CASSPDLLAGGQYF. The CDR3 coding sequence is TGTGCCAGCAGCCCGGACCTTCTAGCGGGGGGGCAGTACTTC.

The chain recombines TRBV11-2 with TRBJ2-5, with 11 bases aligning to TRBD2. V lost 6 bases and J lost 5; bases outside the gene matches: 8. The CDR3 covers 15 residues. Germline V gene sequence: CDR1 SGHAT, CDR2 FQNNGV. CDR3 bases: TGTGCCAGCAGAAAACTAGCGGGAGTGTTGGAGACCCAGTACTTC. Protein product: CASRKLAGVLETQYF.

The chain has TRBV18 and TRBJ2-2, with D uncertain. The V end was cut by 2 bases, the J end by 4 bases, with 11 bases between. Germline V gene sequence: CDR1 KGHSH, CDR2 LQKENI. This CDR3 has 15 amino acids. The CDR3, as DNA: TGTGCCAGCTCACCAGTGGCAGCGATCACCGGGGAGCTGTTTTTT. It is translated as CASSPVAAITGELFF. The variable domain in full, completed from reference TRBV18 and TRBJ2-2, reads NAGVMQNPRHLVRRRGQEARLRCSPMKGHSHVYWYRQLPEEGLKFMVYLQKENIIDESGMPKERFSAEFPKEGPSILRIQQVVRGDSAAYFCASSPVAAITGELFFGEGSRLTVL.

This chain connects TRBV28 to TRBJ1-4; TRBD1 agrees at 9 bases. J lost 2 bases, V lost 5 bases, and 9 bases had no gene match. Germline loops: CDR1 MDHEN, CDR2 SYDVKM. This CDR3 has 17 amino acids. CDR3 amino acids: CASSSAGTGTTNEKLFF. The CDR3 nucleotides are TGTGCCAGCAGTAGCGCCGGGACAGGGACTACTAATGAAAAACTGTTTTTT.

The rearrangement uses TRBV4-2 and TRBJ2-2; tentatively, D is TRBD2 (7 bases). The CDR3 extends over 21 amino acids. CDR1 is LGHNA and CDR2 is YNFKEQ in the germline V gene. With 0 bases removed from V and 0 bases from J, the gap between germline ends came to 23 bases. Written as DNA, the CDR3 is TGTGCCAGCAGCCAAGACCCAGTTTGGGGAGGGGGAGATCCGAACACCGGGGAGCTGTTTTTT. It specifies CASSQDPVWGGGDPNTGELFF.

The V call is TRBV19, the J call TRBJ1-3; no firm D call. The germline V and J ends were trimmed by 6 bases and 0 bases, with 6 bases remaining between them. Germline V CDR1 and CDR2: LNHDA, SQIVND (reference sequence). This CDR3 contains 13 residues. CDR3 sequence reads: CASRQYSGNTIYF. The CDR3, as DNA: TGTGCCAGTAGACAGTACTCTGGAAACACCATATATTTT.